This TCR beta chain was captured by sequencing in a study of blood T cell repertoires in COVID-19. The CDR3 sequence is 13 residues long. Trimming at V came to 5 bases and at J to 7 bases, leaving 5 bases not matched to a gene. The data were produced by immunoSEQ multiplex PCR, yet TCRdb's version contains in-frame clones alone and is incomplete. The sample includes about 260,000 clones, 88% of them seen just once. The receptor was isolated from a human donor in a cohort sampled during active COVID-19. The sample comprised peripheral blood. The chain is built from TRBV12-3 or TRBV12-4 and TRBJ2-1, with TRBD2 matching 7 bases. The CDR3 sequence is CASSKTSNNEQFF. CDR3 nucleotides: TGTGCCAGCAGTAAGACTAGCAATAATGAGCAGTTCTTC.